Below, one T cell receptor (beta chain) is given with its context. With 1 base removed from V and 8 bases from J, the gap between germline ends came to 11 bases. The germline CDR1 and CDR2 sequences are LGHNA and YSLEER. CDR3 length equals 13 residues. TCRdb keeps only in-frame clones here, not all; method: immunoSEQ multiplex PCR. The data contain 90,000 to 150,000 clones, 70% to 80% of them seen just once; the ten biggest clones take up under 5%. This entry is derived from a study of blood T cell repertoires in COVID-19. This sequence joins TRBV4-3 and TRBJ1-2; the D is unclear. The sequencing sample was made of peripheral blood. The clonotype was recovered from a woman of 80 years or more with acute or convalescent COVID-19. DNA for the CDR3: TGCGCCAGCAGCCAAGTGAGGGCCCGGGGCTACACCTTC. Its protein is CASSQVRARGYTF.